These 32 T cell receptor beta chains share one sample of origin, sequenced in a study of shared clonotypes between healthy human individuals. Profiling relied on immunoSEQ multiplex PCR, and the TCRdb table lists in-frame clones only, not all of them. This table holds 2 million to 2.5 million clones, approximately 93% found once. The sample was naive CD4+ T cells from PBMCs. Subset noted: CD45RA+ positively selected. The receptor set was obtained from a man younger than 35 in good health. Some clones in this sample may be carry-over from other donors' samples.

The rearrangement joins TRBV5-4 to TRBJ1-2; 7 nucleotides align to TRBD1. The CDR3 extends over 13 amino acids. After removal of 0 bases from V and 8 bases from J, the junction contained 4 bases not matched to a gene. The germline CDR1 and CDR2 sequences are SGHNT and YYREEE (reference sequence). CDR3 sequence reads: CASSLAGGSGYTF. CDR3 bases: TGTGCCAGCAGCTTGGCAGGGGGGTCGGGCTACACCTTC. The full variable domain, rest sourced from reference TRBV5-4 and TRBJ1-2, is ETGVTQSPTHLIKTRGQQVTLRCSSQSGHNTVSWYQQALGQGPQFIFQYYREEENGRGNFPPRFSGLQFPNYSSELNVNALELDDSALYLCASSLAGGSGYTFGSGTRLTVV.

This clone was seen only once. The chain recombines TRBV6-5 with TRBJ1-1; D possibly corresponds to TRBD1 (5 bases). V was trimmed by 2 bases and J by 6 bases, leaving 19 bases between them. Germline V CDR1 and CDR2: MNHEY, SVGAGI. CDR3 length equals 16 residues. CDR3 bases: TGTGCCAGCAGTTACCAGCCGCCAGGGATTAGTTCTGAAGCTTTCTTT. Translated: CASSYQPPGISSEAFF.

The J gene is TRBJ2-5, the V gene TRBV19, with a possible D match to TRBD2 (6 bases). The CDR3 runs 12 residues. CDR1 is LNHDA and CDR2 is SQIVND in the germline V gene (reference sequence). V was pared by 5 bases and J by 7 bases, with 11 bases between. The CDR3 protein is CASSVGLGTQYF. The CDR3 nucleotides read TGTGCCAGTAGTGTGGGACTTGGGACCCAGTACTTC.

The rearrangement uses TRBV5-1 and TRBJ2-6; the D gene is possibly TRBD2 (5 bases). Trimming stripped 0 bases from V and 2 bases from J, with 12 bases between. There are 17 residues in the CDR3. Per germline, CDR1 SGHRS and CDR2 YFSETQ. DNA for the CDR3: TGCGCCAGCAGCTTGGGGTCCGCTAGCACTGGGGCCAACGTCCTGACTTTC. Translated: CASSLGSASTGANVLTF.

The chain recombines TRBV11-1 with TRBJ2-2; the match to TRBD2 covers 11 bases. In germline, CDR1 is SGHAT, CDR2 FQDESV (reference sequence). CDR3 length equals 16 residues. V dropped 6 bases and J dropped 5; count of bases not matched to a gene: 8. CDR3: CASRNSGRAGTGELFF. The CDR3 coding sequence is TGTGCCAGCAGAAATAGCGGGAGGGCCGGGACCGGGGAGCTGTTTTTT.

This clone was observed a single time. The chain couples TRBV10-3 to TRBJ2-1; maybe TRBD1 (5 bases). The V end lost 4 bases, the J end lost 2 bases, and 18 bases lay between the germline ends. This CDR3 spans 17 amino acids. Germline V gives CDR1 ENHRY, CDR2 SYGVKD. CDR3 sequence: CAISGLGETDTYNEQFF. DNA of the CDR3: TGTGCCATCAGTGGGCTCGGTGAGACAGATACCTACAATGAGCAGTTCTTC.

The chain links TRBV7-3 to TRBJ2-3; 10 bases align to TRBD1. This CDR3 comprises 16 residues. Germline CDR1 and CDR2: SGHTA and FQGTGA. Trimming at V came to 5 bases and at J to 0 bases, leaving 5 bases not matched to a gene. The CDR3 DNA reads as TGTGCCAGCAGCCTTCGGGACAGGGGTAGCACAGATACGCAGTATTTT. The encoded protein is CASSLRDRGSTDTQYF.

The chain is built from TRBV5-6 and TRBJ2-7; 9 nucleotides agree with TRBD2. With V trimmed by 1 base and J by 4 bases, 9 bases remained unmatched. This CDR3 has 16 amino acids. Germline V gene sequence: CDR1 SGHDT, CDR2 YYEEEE. In nucleotides, the CDR3 is TGTGCCAGCAGCTTGTTAAAGGGTAGCGGGAGATACGAGCAGTACTTC. Translating it yields CASSLLKGSGRYEQYF.

CDR3 DNA sequence: TGTGCCAGCAGCCCCCAGTATATGAACACTGAAGCTTTCTTT. It is translated as CASSPQYMNTEAFF. The V gene is TRBV7-2, the J gene TRBJ1-1; the D is unclear. The ends were cut back, 5 bases at V and 0 bases at J, with 10 bases in the middle. Germline CDR1 is SGHTA and CDR2 is FQGNSA. There are 14 residues in the CDR3.

The chain uses TRBV11-1 and TRBJ2-3; 8 bases align to TRBD2. CDR1 and CDR2 (germline): SGHAT, FQDESV (reference sequence). The CDR3 spans 15 residues. The V segment lost 5 bases and the J segment 1 base; nucleotides outside the gene matches: 5. The CDR3 DNA sequence: TGTGCCAGCAGCCCCCGGGGGGGTGGCACAGATACGCAGTATTTT. Protein product: CASSPRGGGTDTQYF.

This rearrangement joins TRBV5-1 to TRBJ2-5; tentative D call: TRBD2 (6 bases). The length of the CDR3 is 13 residues. The V end was cut by 0 bases, the J end by 9 bases, with 12 bases between. Germline CDR1 and CDR2: SGHRS and YFSETQ. For the CDR3, the DNA is TGCGCCAGCAGCTTGGGGCGGGATGGGGCCCAGTACTTC. Translation gives CASSLGRDGAQYF.

Concerning this clone itself: This same CDR3 is encoded by further DNA sequences in the sample. CDR3 nucleotides: TGCAGTGCTAGTTTCGACAATGAGCAGTTCTTC. Encoded protein: CSASFDNEQFF. The rearrangement uses TRBV20-1 and TRBJ2-1; D is uncertain. CDR3 length: 11 residues. Trimming removed 3 bases from V and 5 bases from J, with 5 bases in between. The germline V gene has CDR1 DFQATT and CDR2 SNEGSKA (reference sequence).

The CDR3 spells CASSFHSTGALQETQYF. As DNA, the CDR3 is TGCGCCAGCAGCTTCCATTCGACAGGCGCTCTCCAAGAGACCCAGTACTTC. V usage is TRBV5-1 and J usage is TRBJ2-5, with D possibly TRBD1 on 6 matching bases. Trimming took 2 bases from V and 1 from J, leaving 18 bases between them. The CDR3 is 17 residues long. Germline V CDR1 and CDR2: SGHRS, YFSETQ.

The CDR3 sequence is CASSQYVGGNTGELFF. The CDR3 bases are TGCGCCAGCAGCCAATACGTCGGGGGGAACACCGGGGAGCTGTTTTTT. The chain employs TRBV4-3 and TRBJ2-2; weak D call: TRBD2 (6 bases). Trimming stripped 2 bases from V and 1 base from J, with 11 bases between. The CDR3 extends over 16 amino acids. The germline gives CDR1 LGHNA, CDR2 YSLEER.

This chain joins TRBV6-1 and TRBJ2-7; 13 bases map to TRBD2. This CDR3 contains 18 residues. Germline CDR1 is MNHNS and CDR2 is SASEGT. With 3 bases clipped from V and 2 bases from J, the junction kept 10 bases outside the gene matches. CDR3 in amino acids: CASSELPGLAGEPYEQYF. The CDR3 coding sequence is TGTGCCAGCAGTGAGCTACCCGGACTAGCGGGAGAGCCCTACGAGCAGTACTTC.

The chain has TRBV19 and TRBJ1-1; 7 bases map to TRBD1. This CDR3 is 15 amino acids long. Germline-derived CDR1 and CDR2 are LNHDA and SQIVND (reference sequence). With 3 bases clipped from V and 0 bases from J, the junction kept 4 bases outside the gene matches. CDR3 sequence reads: CASSILTGMNTEAFF. CDR3 bases: TGTGCCAGTAGTATCTTGACAGGGATGAACACTGAAGCTTTCTTT.

The chain carries TRBV7-2 and TRBJ2-7; D unclear. This CDR3 contains 13 residues. Trimming shortened V by 0 bases and J by 2 bases, and 5 bases separated the two germline ends. Germline assignment: CDR1 SGHTA and CDR2 FQGNSA. For the CDR3, the DNA is TGTGCCAGCAGCTTAGCGATCGCCTACGAGCAGTACTTC. Residues: CASSLAIAYEQYF.

The CDR3 region is CASSLASGRENEQFF. In nucleotides, the CDR3 is TGTGCCAGCAGCTTGGCTAGCGGGAGGGAAAATGAGCAGTTCTTC. The rearrangement links TRBV5-6 to TRBJ2-1, with 12 bases lining up with TRBD2. Germline CDR1 and CDR2: SGHDT and YYEEEE. This CDR3 contains 15 residues. With V trimmed by 0 bases and J by 7 bases, 2 bases remained unmatched.

This sequence joins TRBV4-2 and TRBJ1-2; 8 bases fit TRBD1. This CDR3 is 15 amino acids long. Germline loops: CDR1 LGHNA, CDR2 YNFKEQ. The V segment lost 2 bases and the J segment 4 bases; nucleotides outside the gene matches: 6. The CDR3 sequence is CASSQPQGGGYGYTF. CDR3 in DNA: TGTGCCAGCAGCCAACCACAGGGGGGGGGCTATGGCTACACCTTC.

The gene calls are TRBV7-3 and TRBJ2-2; possible D gene TRBD1, 5 bases. CDR1 is SGHTA and CDR2 is FQGTGA in the germline V gene. The germline V and J ends were trimmed by 3 bases and 4 bases, with 18 bases remaining between them. The CDR3 length is 17 residues. The CDR3 sequence: CASSFSPIRDSTGELFF. In nucleotides, the CDR3 is TGTGCCAGCAGCTTCAGCCCAATCAGGGATTCCACCGGGGAGCTGTTTTTT.

V usage is TRBV6-5 and J usage is TRBJ2-2; no clear D. The germline V gene has CDR1 MNHEY and CDR2 SVGAGI. This CDR3 has 13 amino acids. V was clipped by 2 bases and J by 6 bases, with 7 bases between them. CDR3 coding DNA: TGTGCCAGCAGTTACCCTTTCCCCGGGGAGCTGTTTTTT. Amino acids: CASSYPFPGELFF.

This chain connects TRBV6-1 to TRBJ1-2; no clear D. V was trimmed by 7 bases and J by 6 bases, leaving 6 bases between them. CDR1 is MNHNS, CDR2 SASEGT, per germline. The CDR3 consists of 10 residues. The CDR3 loop reads CASNGDGYTF. The CDR3 DNA follows: TGTGCCAGCAATGGGGATGGCTACACCTTC.

The rearrangement links TRBV5-5 to TRBJ2-7, with D possibly being TRBD1 (7 bases). Trimming left V 2 bases short and J 7 bases short, with 16 bases between. CDR3 length equals 14 residues. CDR1 is SGHKS, CDR2 YYEKEE, per germline (reference sequence). The CDR3 nucleotides are TGTGCCAGCAGCTTAGGCGCAGGGGGGATTGAGCAGTACTTC. Encoded protein: CASSLGAGGIEQYF.

This chain joins TRBV19 and TRBJ2-4; no clear D gene. Trimming cost V 3 bases and J 5 bases, with 2 bases left between them. Germline V gene lookup returns CDR1 LNHDA and CDR2 SQIVND (reference sequence). This CDR3 spans 11 amino acids. The CDR3 region has the DNA TGTGCCAGTAGTATCGAAAACATTCAGTACTTC. Its protein is CASSIENIQYF.

V usage is TRBV7-3 and J usage is TRBJ2-6, with unresolved D. V was trimmed by 8 bases and J by 2 bases, leaving 13 bases between them. The CDR3 totals 15 residues. In germline, CDR1 is SGHTA, CDR2 FQGTGA. The CDR3 sequence: CASGISGAGANVLTF. For the CDR3, the DNA is TGTGCCAGCGGAATCTCTGGGGCTGGGGCCAACGTCCTGACTTTC.

The chain employs TRBV5-1 and TRBJ2-4; 8 bases are shared with TRBD1. Trimming cost V 0 bases and J 6 bases; bases outside gene matches: 5. Germline CDR1 and CDR2: SGHRS and YFSETQ. The CDR3 totals 15 residues. In DNA form, the CDR3 reads TGCGCCAGCAGCTTGGTAGCAGGACAGGGAAACATTCAGTACTTC. Protein: CASSLVAGQGNIQYF.

The chain recombines TRBV2 with TRBJ2-1; tentatively, D is TRBD1 or TRBD2 (5 bases each). Between the trimmed V and J ends, which lost 4 bases and 8 bases, there was a span of 18 bases. The CDR3 spans 15 residues. CDR1 and CDR2 from the germline V gene are SNHLY and FYNNEI. DNA for the CDR3: TGTGCCAGCAGTGGCCGGGACCCTTTTTTGTATGAGCAGTTCTTC. Protein: CASSGRDPFLYEQFF.

This clone has a single count. V and J are TRBV9 and TRBJ2-2; D may be TRBD2 (5 bases). The length of the CDR3 is 16 residues. The germline V gene has CDR1 SGDLS and CDR2 YYNGEE. Between the trimmed V and J ends, which lost 2 bases and 4 bases, there was a span of 15 bases. The CDR3 sequence: CASSVASWAGTGELFF. The CDR3 DNA sequence: TGTGCCAGCAGCGTCGCCTCTTGGGCGGGCACCGGGGAGCTGTTTTTT. The full variable domain, in which reference TRBV9 and TRBJ2-2 provide the parts outside the CDR3, is DSGVTQTPKHLITATGQRVTLRCSPRSGDLSVYWYQQSLDQGLQFLIQYYNGEERAKGNILERFSAQQFPDLHSELNLSSLELGDSALYFCASSVASWAGTGELFFGEGSRLTVL.

The CDR3 region is CASSVTRVNTEAFF. The CDR3 DNA reads as TGTGCCAGTAGTGTAACCAGGGTGAACACTGAAGCTTTCTTT. V gene TRBV19 combines with J gene TRBJ1-1; D might be TRBD1 (5 bases). Between the trimmed V and J ends, which lost 5 bases and 0 bases, there was a span of 10 bases. Germline V gene data show CDR1 as LNHDA and CDR2 as SQIVND (reference sequence). The CDR3 contains 14 residues.

The gene calls are TRBV27 and TRBJ1-4, with TRBD1 matching over 7 bases. The J segment lost 10 bases and the V segment lost 5 bases, leaving 16 bases of the junction unmatched. Germline CDR1 and CDR2: MNHEY and SMNVEV (reference sequence). The CDR3 runs 16 residues. The CDR3 nucleotides are TGTGCCAGCAGTCCACCCCCAGAGGGGGCAAAAATAAAACTGTTTTTT. It codes for CASSPPPEGAKIKLFF. The full variable domain, rest sourced from reference TRBV27 and TRBJ1-4, is EAQVTQNPRYLITVTGKKLTVTCSQNMNHEYMSWYRQDPGLGLRQIYYSMNVEVTDKGDVPEGYKVSRKEKRNFPLILESPSPNQTSLYFCASSPPPEGAKIKLFFGSGTQLSVL.

The chain is built from TRBV6-1 and TRBJ2-7; possibly TRBD1 or TRBD2 for D (5 bases each). The V end was cut by 7 bases, the J end by 2 bases, with 15 bases between. Germline V gene lookup returns CDR1 MNHNS and CDR2 SASEGT. The length of the CDR3 is 14 residues. In nucleotides, the CDR3 is TGTGCCAGCAATGTGGGGGACCGAGCCTACGAGCAGTACTTC. Protein: CASNVGDRAYEQYF.

The chain combines TRBV5-1 with TRBJ2-1; 10 bases fit TRBD1. Germline values: CDR1 SGHRS, CDR2 YFSETQ. V was pared by 0 bases and J by 7 bases, with 7 bases of the junction left unmatched. The CDR3 is made up of 16 amino acids. CDR3 DNA: TGCGCCAGCAGCTTGGCGACAGGGGGCGCGGTGAATGAGCAGTTCTTC. Protein sequence: CASSLATGGAVNEQFF.